The source of this TCR beta chain is a study of long-term antiretroviral therapy in people with HIV. Study-wide findings and caveats: Clones that had undergone expansion before ART dominated the repertoire at all time points. HIV repertoire CDR3 lengths ranged less widely than those of controls.

At the survey level, the v3.0 immunoSEQ assay was run. The method was immunoSEQ multiplex PCR; TCRdb's version includes in-frame clones alone and lacks a portion of them. Of roughly 39,000 clones in the sample, 86% were seen once. This clone was seen once. The target antigen is unknown. For each donor, at least one pre-ART and at least two post-ART PBMC samples were available. Specimens retained roughly 0.95-11 million cryopreserved PBMC preceding DNA extraction. Sequencing was performed on unsorted PBMCs, taken just before starting antiretroviral therapy. The TCR was taken from a woman aged 18 to 35 with HIV.

CDR3: CASSSGGRGYGMQFF. The CDR3 DNA follows: TGCGCCAGCAGCTCTGGGGGGAGGGGGTACGGGATGCAGTTCTTC. The V gene is TRBV5-1, the J gene TRBJ2-1; a possible D gene is TRBD2 (7 bases). Trimming took off 3 bases at V and 12 bases at J, with 22 bases between the two ends. Germline V gene lookup returns CDR1 SGHRS and CDR2 YFSETQ. This CDR3 region has 15 residues.